This T cell receptor beta chain was profiled in a study of OX40 agonist ivuxolimab in advanced cancers. Background for the entire study: Ivuxolimab, which targeted the costimulatory receptor OX40 (CD134), was an agonistic, fully human IgG2 monoclonal antibody. Partial responses occurred in three dose-escalation patients: two with cutaneous melanoma and one with hepatocellular carcinoma. Prior anti-PD-1, anti-PD-L1 or anti-CTLA-4 therapy was permitted, and about two fifths of dose-escalation patients had received checkpoint inhibitors. Among the 52 dose-escalation patients, some 20 had hepatocellular carcinoma, 15 melanoma, 9 renal cell carcinoma and 9 head and neck cancer. The monotherapy dose-escalation portion (N ≈ 52 patients) of the phase I ivuxolimab trial is reported in the paper. Intravenous ivuxolimab was administered to patients every 2 weeks at six dose levels: 0.01, 0.1, 0.3, 1.5, 3 and 10 mg/kg. In the dose-escalation cohort, around 80% of patients were male, and the mean age was 60 years with a range of roughly 20 to 80. Peripheral TCRbeta sequencing aimed to test whether ivuxolimab altered TCR sequence diversity and caused clonal T-cell expansion.

Results the study describes overall, beyond this receptor: The antigen specificity of the peripheral T cells that underwent clonal expansion was not determined. Partial responders in the 0.1-3.0 mg/kg groups had among the lowest normalized peripheral clonal expansion, especially among CD8+ T cells. Low levels of normalized T-cell clonal expansion were also seen in some nonresponding patients. On average, CD8+ T cells showed more expanded clones than CD4+ T cells after ivuxolimab. Clonal expansion of both CD4+ and CD8+ blood T cells was observed from baseline to week 6 at doses 0.1 to 3.0 mg/kg.

To sequence the TCRbeta CDR3 region, genomic DNA was isolated from the sorted cells. The immunoSEQ Assay was used for sequencing of TCRbeta CDR3 regions. In TCRdb, the immuneACCESS table is reduced to in-frame sequences with V and J assigned. These tables do not hold every clone; where another copy was compared, an unresolved V gene accounts for under half, and the others remain unexplained. Counted in this sample were tens of thousands of clones; about nine tenths of them appeared once. 1.8% of the sample is held by the ten biggest clonotypes. The trial excluded patients who had a history of autoimmune disease or who were on systemic immunosuppression. Peripheral blood for TCR sequencing was collected from all dose cohorts at baseline, on cycle 4 day 1, and on cycle 7 day 1. Samples were obtained from an open-label, multicenter, first-in-human phase I dose-escalation trial of ivuxolimab. Adults with locally advanced or metastatic head and neck squamous cell, hepatocellular, melanoma or renal cell carcinoma were enrolled in the trial. Before TCR sequencing, CD4+ T cells and CD8+ T cells from peripheral blood were sorted into separate populations.

This clone was seen a single time. It lacks a known antigen. Nothing much larger sits one base from this clone, and base qualities are not available. Here the sequenced sample was CD4+ or CD8+ T cells sorted from blood, taken in a trial of the OX40 agonist ivuxolimab. The receptor comes from an adult with an advanced solid tumor such as melanoma, head and neck, liver or kidney cancer.

The CDR3 region has the sequence CASSLQVGSYNEQFF. The DNA is as follows: TGTGCCAGCAGCTTGCAGGTGGGGTCCTACAATGAGCAGTTCTTC. The rearranged segments are TRBV5-6 and TRBJ2-1; no confident D gene assignment can be made. The germline V gene specifies SGHDT as CDR1 and YYEEEE as CDR2. V is cut by 1 base and J by 1 base, and the space between the germline ends is 9 bases. The CDR3 sequence holds 15 residues, the cysteine and phenylalanine included. Only the CDR3 DNA is retained, 45 bases long and in frame from the first base.